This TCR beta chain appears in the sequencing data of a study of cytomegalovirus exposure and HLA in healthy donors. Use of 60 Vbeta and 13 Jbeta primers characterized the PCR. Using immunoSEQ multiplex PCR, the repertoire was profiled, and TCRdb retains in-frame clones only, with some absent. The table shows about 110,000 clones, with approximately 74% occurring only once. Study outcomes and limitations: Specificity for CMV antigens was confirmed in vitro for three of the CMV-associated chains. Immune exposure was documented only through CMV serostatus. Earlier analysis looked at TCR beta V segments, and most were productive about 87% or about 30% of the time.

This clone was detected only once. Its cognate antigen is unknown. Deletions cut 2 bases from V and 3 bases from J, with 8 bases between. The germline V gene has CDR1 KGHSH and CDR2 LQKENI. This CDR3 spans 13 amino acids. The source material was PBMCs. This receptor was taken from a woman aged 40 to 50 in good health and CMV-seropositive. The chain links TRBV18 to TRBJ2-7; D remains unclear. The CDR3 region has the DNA TGTGCCAGCTCACCAGGGCCAATCTACGAGCAGTACTTC. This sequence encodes CASSPGPIYEQYF. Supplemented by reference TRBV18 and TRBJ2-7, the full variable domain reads NAGVMQNPRHLVRRRGQEARLRCSPMKGHSHVYWYRQLPEEGLKFMVYLQKENIIDESGMPKERFSAEFPKEGPSILRIQQVVRGDSAAYFCASSPGPIYEQYFGPGTRLTVT.